This T cell receptor beta chain was captured in a study of metastatic and nonmetastatic thyroid tumors. Across the study: From malignant and benign thyroid patients, repertoires in blood and in tumor or nodule tissue were compared. Study observations and caveats: Reported TCR beta diversity, measured in blood and tumor, was significantly higher for malignant thyroid tumors than for benign nodules.

None of the patients had undergone any treatment ahead of thyroid surgery. Via MiXCR, TCRdb re-called the PCR reads. This sample has around 40,000 clones, with roughly 15% found just once. This clone came up a few times. Its target is unknown. The identical CDR3 is also encoded by other nucleotide sequences in the sample. This TCR came from a male donor with papillary thyroid cancer or a benign thyroid nodule (not recorded which). Some clones in this sample may be carry-over from other donors' samples. Material for sequencing was blood.

The CDR3 loop is CASKASGLGTQYF. As DNA, the CDR3 is TGTGCCAGCAAGGCTAGCGGGCTAGGTACTCAGTATTTT. The J gene is TRBJ2-3, the V gene TRBV12-3 or TRBV12-4; 8 nucleotides align to TRBD2. J was trimmed by 12 bases and V by 7 bases; bases with no gene match: 12. The CDR3 is 13 amino acids.